The subject of this entry is one T cell receptor (beta chain). Its target is not known. Here immunoSEQ multiplex PCR was the method, and the copy in TCRdb shows in-frame clones only, minus some. The data hold around 340,000 clones, with about 89% observed a single time. This sample is part of a study of Ad26.COV2.S vaccination and SARS-CoV-2 variants. About the research overall: The Ad26.COV2.S arm of the COV1001 trial was where the donor was placed. Intramuscularly, Ad26.COV2.S was given either once or twice, 56 days apart. General observations from the study: Comparable non-spike TCR breadth was observed in vaccine and placebo recipients.

Treatment of the sample: some 20 received Ad26.COV2.S at low or high dose, single or two shots; 5 received placebo; per-sample allocation not given. At day 63 after the first vaccine or placebo injection, samples were drawn. The shot given was an Ad26 vector that makes Wuhan-strain SARS-CoV-2 spike. This CDR3 is built from 17 residues. V dropped 4 bases and J dropped 2 bases, with 19 bases sitting between them. CDR1 SGDLS and CDR2 YYNGEE come from the germline V gene. The receptor's source is a person between 18 and 65 years old who received the Ad26.COV2.S COVID-19 vaccine or a placebo. The material sequenced was peripheral blood, taken in a trial of Ad26.COV2.S vaccine versus placebo. The chain couples TRBV9 to TRBJ1-3; tentatively, D is TRBD1 (5 bases). CDR3: CASSSSGTVNAGNTIYF. CDR3 coding DNA: TGTGCCAGCAGCTCATCCGGGACCGTGAATGCTGGAAACACCATATATTTT.